A selection of T cell receptor beta chains follows, all from one sample in a study of shared clonotypes between healthy human individuals. TCRdb's copy holds only in-frame clones and misses some; the assay was immunoSEQ multiplex PCR. The sample includes approximately 980,000 clones, over 75% of them seen just once. The sequenced material came from memory CD4+ T cells sorted from blood. These receptors were taken from a man younger than 30 in good health. Both conserved end residues are part of each CDR3. A D gene is named only where the DNA matches it firmly. Size is stated for part of the rows, as once, few or many counts, or as a class when the clone is expanded.

cdr3_length d_call j_call clone_size v_call cdr3_aa cdr3_nt
15 TRBD2 TRBJ2-3 once TRBV2 CASSETGGITDTQYF TGTGCCAGCAGTGAAACGGGAGGTATAACAGATACGCAGTATTTT
13 TRBD1 TRBJ2-7 - TRBV6-5 CASTDRARTEQYF TGTGCCAGCACCGACAGGGCCAGGACCGAGCAGTACTTC
13 - TRBJ1-2 - TRBV10-1 CASSESPVVGYTF TGCGCCAGCAGTGAATCCCCGGTTGTCGGCTACACCTTC
13 - TRBJ2-5 - TRBV30 CAWDGGPGETQYF TGTGCCTGGGACGGGGGGCCGGGAGAGACCCAGTACTTC
19 TRBD1 TRBJ2-7 - TRBV14 CASSFRGRGIVLTSYEQYF TGTGCCAGCAGCTTCAGGGGGCGTGGGATAGTCCTCACCTCCTACGAGCAGTACTTC
15 TRBD1 TRBJ1-2 - TRBV5-8 CASSQPGGGGYGYTF TGTGCCAGCAGCCAGCCAGGGGGCGGAGGCTATGGCTACACCTTC
15 TRBD2 TRBJ2-1 - TRBV4-3 CASSQGMTSGNEQFF TGCGCCAGCAGCCAAGGAATGACTAGCGGAAATGAGCAGTTCTTC
18 TRBD1 TRBJ1-5 - TRBV7-8 CASRRDRGPPFGNQPQHF TGTGCCAGCAGAAGGGACAGGGGGCCGCCTTTCGGTAATCAGCCCCAGCATTTT
12 - TRBJ2-3 few TRBV19 CASSRGADTQYF TGTGCCAGTAGTAGGGGCGCAGATACGCAGTATTTT
12 - TRBJ1-5 - TRBV6-1 CASSEPNQPQHF TGTGCCAGCAGTGAACCAAATCAGCCCCAGCATTTT
15 - TRBJ2-7 - TRBV7-2 CASSSQWGGVSEQYF TGTGCCAGCAGCTCACAGTGGGGGGGCGTTTCCGAGCAGTACTTC
13 - TRBJ1-3 - TRBV30 CAWSGSSGNTIYF TGTGCCTGGAGTGGGAGCTCTGGAAACACCATATATTTT
15 - TRBJ1-2 - TRBV7-2 CASSLSEGEGYGYTF TGTGCCAGCAGCTTATCCGAAGGGGAGGGTTATGGCTACACCTTC
15 TRBD1 TRBJ2-2 once TRBV11-3 CASSSETGRTGELFF TGTGCCAGCAGCTCCGAGACAGGGCGGACCGGGGAGCTGTTTTTT
13 - TRBJ2-7 - TRBV5-1 CASSFPGVDEQYF TGCGCCAGCAGCTTCCCAGGGGTGGACGAGCAGTACTTC
10 - TRBJ2-5 - TRBV11-2 CASSGETQYF TGTGCCAGCAGCGGAGAGACCCAGTACTTC
14 TRBD1 TRBJ2-7 - TRBV18 CASSPSGQGIEQYF TGTGCCAGCTCACCATCGGGACAGGGGATAGAGCAGTACTTC
15 - TRBJ1-3 once TRBV5-6 CASSLAAGPGNTIYF TGTGCCAGCAGCTTGGCCGCAGGGCCTGGAAACACCATATATTTT
16 TRBD2 TRBJ2-2 few TRBV19 CASSIRTSGATGELFF TGTGCCAGTAGTATAAGGACTAGCGGGGCTACCGGGGAGCTGTTTTTT
11 - TRBJ2-1 few TRBV20-1 CSAATYNEQFF TGCAGTGCGGCCACCTACAATGAGCAGTTCTTC
16 TRBD1 TRBJ1-1 - TRBV19 CASRTGGYRSGTEAFF TGTGCCAGCCGAACAGGGGGTTATCGTTCGGGTACTGAAGCTTTCTTT
13 TRBD1 TRBJ2-2 - TRBV30 CAWKLRGTGELFF TGTGCCTGGAAACTCAGGGGGACCGGGGAGCTGTTTTTT
13 - TRBJ2-2 - TRBV19 CASSIVRTGELFF TGTGCCAGTAGTATAGTGAGGACCGGGGAGCTGTTTTTT
15 - TRBJ2-7 - TRBV11-2 CASSIEYGATYEQYF TGTGCCAGCAGCATCGAGTACGGGGCAACCTACGAGCAGTACTTC
13 TRBD1 TRBJ2-7 few TRBV19 CASRGTGAYEQYF TGTGCCAGCCGCGGGACAGGGGCCTACGAGCAGTACTTC
15 - TRBJ1-5 - TRBV19 CASSRSRVVNQPQHF TGTGCCAGTAGTCGGTCCCGGGTGGTTAATCAGCCCCAGCATTTT
15 TRBD2 TRBJ2-7 - TRBV7-9 CASSLGTSGSYEQYF TGTGCCAGCAGCTTAGGGACTAGCGGATCCTACGAGCAGTACTTC
13 - TRBJ1-2 - TRBV5-4 CASSGDRNYGYTF TGTGCCAGCAGCGGCGACAGGAACTATGGCTACACCTTC
14 - TRBJ2-7 - TRBV5-4 CASSLRVGTYEQYF TGTGCCAGCAGCTTGCGAGTCGGGACCTACGAGCAGTACTTC
13 - TRBJ1-2 - TRBV15 CATSRGREEGYTF TGTGCCACCAGCAGGGGACGGGAAGAAGGCTACACCTTC
15 - TRBJ1-4 few TRBV9 CASSVEAGWNEKLFF TGTGCCAGCAGCGTAGAGGCTGGGTGGAATGAAAAACTGTTTTTT
16 TRBD1 TRBJ1-1 - TRBV7-8 CASSKRDRAMNTEAFF TGTGCCAGCAGCAAACGAGACAGGGCAATGAACACTGAAGCTTTCTTT
12 - TRBJ1-1 - TRBV7-9 CASRKIQGEAFF TGTGCCAGCAGGAAAATCCAGGGGGAAGCTTTCTTT
14 - TRBJ1-5 - TRBV19 CASSVDRTNQPQHF TGTGCCAGTAGCGTTGACAGGACTAATCAGCCCCAGCATTTT
16 TRBD1 TRBJ2-5 - TRBV7-9 CASSLPGQGAGETQYF TGTGCCAGCAGCTTACCTGGACAGGGGGCAGGGGAGACCCAGTACTTC
14 TRBD1 TRBJ2-7 - TRBV7-9 CASSRTGGNYEQYF TGTGCCAGCAGTCGGACAGGGGGGAACTACGAGCAGTACTTC
10 - TRBJ2-1 - TRBV20-1 CSATNNEQFF TGCAGTGCTACGAACAATGAGCAGTTCTTC
16 - TRBJ2-5 - TRBV23-1 CASSYREPFQSETQYF TGCGCCAGCAGCTACAGGGAGCCGTTCCAATCAGAGACCCAGTACTTC
15 - TRBJ2-5 - TRBV9 CASSGDLWGIETQYF TGTGCCAGCAGCGGAGACCTGTGGGGTATAGAGACCCAGTACTTC
12 - TRBJ1-5 - TRBV19 CASSKPNQPQHF TGTGCCAGTAGTAAACCTAATCAGCCCCAGCATTTT
15 TRBD1 TRBJ1-3 - TRBV4-1 CASSPTGVSGNTIYF TGCGCCAGCAGTCCCACAGGGGTATCTGGAAACACCATATATTTT
11 - TRBJ1-1 - TRBV10-3 CAIGPDTEAFF TGTGCCATCGGGCCCGACACTGAAGCTTTCTTT
15 - TRBJ1-6 - TRBV12-5 CASGLDSSYNSPLHF TGTGCTAGTGGTTTGGACAGCTCCTATAATTCACCCCTCCACTTT
15 TRBD2 TRBJ2-3 - TRBV7-2 CASSLRAGDADTQYF TGTGCCAGCAGCTTAAGGGCGGGAGACGCAGATACGCAGTATTTT
14 - TRBJ2-7 - TRBV7-9 CASSLGRTSYEQYF TGTGCCAGCAGCTTAGGGAGAACATCCTACGAGCAGTACTTC
16 - TRBJ1-2 - TRBV4-1 CASSQAGQGRGYGYTF TGCGCCAGCAGCCAAGCCGGCCAGGGGCGAGGCTATGGCTACACCTTC
14 TRBD2 TRBJ2-1 - TRBV5-6 CASSRTSGYNEQFF TGTGCCAGCAGCCGCACTAGCGGGTACAATGAGCAGTTCTTC
12 - TRBJ2-1 once TRBV6-6 CASSYVYNEQFF TGTGCCAGCAGTTACGTCTACAATGAGCAGTTCTTC
18 TRBD1 TRBJ1-1 - TRBV5-4 CASSLAPGQGGGNTEAFF TGTGCCAGCAGCTTGGCCCCGGGACAGGGTGGTGGGAACACTGAAGCTTTCTTT
14 - TRBJ2-7 - TRBV5-1 CASSLAATTYEQYF TGCGCCAGCAGCTTGGCGGCTACAACCTACGAGCAGTACTTC
17 TRBD2 TRBJ2-3 - TRBV11-2 CASSLEAGPGGLDTQYF TGTGCCAGCAGCTTAGAAGCTGGGCCGGGGGGGCTCGATACGCAGTATTTT
16 - TRBJ1-5 - TRBV5-8 CASSLRLQGPYQPQHF TGTGCCAGCAGCCTGCGGCTACAAGGGCCTTATCAGCCCCAGCATTTT
17 TRBD2 TRBJ2-1 - TRBV5-4 CASTPRASSGSRDEQFF TGTGCCAGCACCCCTCGGGCCTCTAGCGGGAGTCGCGATGAGCAGTTCTTC
14 - TRBJ1-2 - TRBV30 CAWSSKQGSYGYTF TGTGCCTGGAGTTCGAAACAGGGCAGCTATGGCTACACCTTC
17 TRBD2 TRBJ2-1 once TRBV18 CASSPPRSGERNNEQFF TGTGCCAGCTCACCTCCAAGAAGCGGGGAAAGAAACAATGAGCAGTTCTTC
14 TRBD2 TRBJ2-5 - TRBV19 CASSRGGPGETQYF TGTGCCAGTAGTCGGGGGGGGCCGGGTGAGACCCAGTACTTC
17 TRBD2 TRBJ2-5 - TRBV10-1 CASSESKASGAEETQYF TGCGCCAGCAGTGAGTCGAAGGCTAGCGGGGCGGAAGAGACCCAGTACTTC
14 - TRBJ2-3 - TRBV11-3 CASSLGGLTDTQYF TGTGCCAGCAGCTTAGGGGGCCTCACAGATACGCAGTATTTT
15 TRBD1 TRBJ2-3 - TRBV5-1 CASSWDRGFKDTQYF TGCGCCAGCAGCTGGGACAGGGGGTTCAAGGATACGCAGTATTTT
15 TRBD1 TRBJ2-1 - TRBV19 CASTRTGGSYNEQFF TGTGCCAGTACCAGGACAGGGGGCTCCTACAATGAGCAGTTCTTC